The T cell receptor (beta chain) described here comes from a study of blood T cell repertoires in COVID-19. Sequencing was performed with immunoSEQ multiplex PCR; in TCRdb, only in-frame clones are kept and a portion is missing. The sample lists 200,000 or so clones; 70% to 85% were seen once. The CDR3 is 14 amino acids. Germline V gene data show CDR1 as SGHTA and CDR2 as FQGTGA. V gave up 6 bases and J gave up 3 bases, with 15 bases separating them. The chain has TRBV7-3 and TRBJ2-7; the D is unclear. The source is a human donor with acute or convalescent COVID-19. The donor label of this sample is uncertain. Material: peripheral blood. In DNA, the CDR3 is TGTGCCAGCAGGTTCGACGGTTGGAGCTACGAGCAGTACTTC. Encoded protein: CASRFDGWSYEQYF.